This TCR beta chain was obtained from a study of cytomegalovirus exposure and HLA in healthy donors. The V gene's germline CDR1 is MNHEY and CDR2 SMNVEV (reference sequence). CDR3 length: 14 amino acids. The V gene end was trimmed by 8 bases and the J gene end by 4 bases; junction bases not matched to a gene: 7. Turning to this clone: What it recognizes is unknown.

Study findings and constraints: Certain indistinguishable V segments, among them TRBV6-2 and TRBV6-3, were excluded. Clonal expansion, a later analysis showed, was greater in HLA-associated TCR beta chains than in equally common others. With later analysis, a missense DCLRE1C variant became linked to TCR beta V- and J-gene trimming.

It was with 60 Vbeta and 13 Jbeta primers that the PCR ran. The data were produced by immunoSEQ multiplex PCR, yet TCRdb's version contains in-frame clones alone and is incomplete. This sample carries 110,000 to 150,000 clones, 60% to 80% of them seen once, and the ten largest clones take 1.7%. The chain employs TRBV27 and TRBJ1-1, with TRBD1 matching over 10 bases. The receptor was derived from a woman aged 25 to 39 in good health and CMV-seronegative. Specimen: PBMCs. The CDR3 DNA is TGTGCCAGCCACGTCCGGACAGGGGGCACTGAAGCTTTCTTT. Encoded protein: CASHVRTGGTEAFF.